This TCR beta chain originates from a study of cytomegalovirus exposure and HLA in healthy donors. PCR amplification relied on 60 Vbeta primers (plus 13 Jbeta primers). Sequencing used immunoSEQ multiplex PCR; TCRdb keeps in-frame clones, though not all of them. The table includes some 140,000 clones, around 80% detected once. Germline values: CDR1 SGHNT, CDR2 YENEEA. V lost 5 bases and J 9 bases, leaving 19 bases between the germline ends. This CDR3 has 15 residues. This TCR was sampled from a male donor in good health and CMV-seropositive. The chain has TRBV11-3 and TRBJ2-2, with a possible D match to TRBD2 (5 bases). The specimen was PBMCs. CDR3 nucleotide sequence: TGTGCCAGCAGCGATTGGACTGGATCTAACCGGGAGCTGTTTTTT. It encodes CASSDWTGSNRELFF.